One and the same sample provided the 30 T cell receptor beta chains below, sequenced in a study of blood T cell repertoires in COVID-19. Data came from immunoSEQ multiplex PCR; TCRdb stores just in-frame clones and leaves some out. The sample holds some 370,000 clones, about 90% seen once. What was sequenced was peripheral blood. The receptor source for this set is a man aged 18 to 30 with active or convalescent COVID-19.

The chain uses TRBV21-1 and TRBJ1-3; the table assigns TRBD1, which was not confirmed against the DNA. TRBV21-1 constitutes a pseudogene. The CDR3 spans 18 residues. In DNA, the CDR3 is TGTGCCAGCAGCCCAACGAAGGGACAGGAGATCTCTGGAAACACCATATATTTT. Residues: CASSPTKGQEISGNTIYF.

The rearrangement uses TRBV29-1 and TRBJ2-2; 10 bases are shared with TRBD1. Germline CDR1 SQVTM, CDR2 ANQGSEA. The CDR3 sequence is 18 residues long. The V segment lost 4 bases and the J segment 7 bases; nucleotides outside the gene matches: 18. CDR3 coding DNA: TGCAGCGTTGGGTGGGACAGGGGCCAAACCTTTGGGGGCGGGGAGCTGTTTTTT. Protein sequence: CSVGWDRGQTFGGGELFF.

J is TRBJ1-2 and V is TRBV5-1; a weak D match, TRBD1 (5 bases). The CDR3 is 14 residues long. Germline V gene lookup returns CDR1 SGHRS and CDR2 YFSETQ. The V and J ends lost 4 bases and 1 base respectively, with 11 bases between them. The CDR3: CASSPRADNYGYTF. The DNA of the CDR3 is TGCGCCAGCAGCCCCAGGGCGGATAACTATGGCTACACCTTC.

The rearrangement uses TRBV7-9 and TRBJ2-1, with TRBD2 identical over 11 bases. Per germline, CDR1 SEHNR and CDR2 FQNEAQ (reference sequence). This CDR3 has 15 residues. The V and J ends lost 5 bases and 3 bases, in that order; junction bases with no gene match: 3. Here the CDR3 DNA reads TGTGCCAGCAGCCCGACTAGCGGGGACTACAATGAGCAGTTCTTC. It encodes CASSPTSGDYNEQFF.

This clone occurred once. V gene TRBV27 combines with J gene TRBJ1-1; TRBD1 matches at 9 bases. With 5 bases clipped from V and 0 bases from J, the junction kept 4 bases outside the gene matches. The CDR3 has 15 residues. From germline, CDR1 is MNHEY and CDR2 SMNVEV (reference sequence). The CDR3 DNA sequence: TGTGCCAGCAGTCAGACAGGGGGTCTGAACACTGAAGCTTTCTTT. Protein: CASSQTGGLNTEAFF.

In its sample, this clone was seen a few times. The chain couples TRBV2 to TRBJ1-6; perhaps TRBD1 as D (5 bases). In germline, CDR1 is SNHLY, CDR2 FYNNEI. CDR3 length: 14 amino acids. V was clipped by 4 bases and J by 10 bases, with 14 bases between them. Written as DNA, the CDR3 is TGTGCCAGCAGTGTCGCAGGGTCTGTCTCACCCCTCCACTTT. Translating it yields CASSVAGSVSPLHF.

As DNA, the CDR3 is TGTGCCATCACTTCGGGACAGGGCGACACAGATACGCAGTATTTT. It codes for CAITSGQGDTDTQYF. The chain employs TRBV10-3 and TRBJ2-3, with 9 bases aligning to TRBD1. The trim removed 7 bases at V and 2 bases at J, leaving 7 bases unmatched. Per germline, CDR1 ENHRY and CDR2 SYGVKD. This CDR3 has 15 amino acids.

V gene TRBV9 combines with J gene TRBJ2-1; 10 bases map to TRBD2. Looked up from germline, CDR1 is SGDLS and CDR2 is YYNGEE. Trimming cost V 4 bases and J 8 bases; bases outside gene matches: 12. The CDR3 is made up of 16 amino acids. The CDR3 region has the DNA TGTGCCAGCAGCCCCAGGCCGCTGGGGACTAGCGATGAGCAGTTCTTC. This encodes CASSPRPLGTSDEQFF.

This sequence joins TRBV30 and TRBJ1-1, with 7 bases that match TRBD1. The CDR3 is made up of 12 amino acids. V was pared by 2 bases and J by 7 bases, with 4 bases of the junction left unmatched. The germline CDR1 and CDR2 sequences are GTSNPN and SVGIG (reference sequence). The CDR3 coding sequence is TGTGCCTGGAGTCGGACAGGACTTGAAGCTTTCTTT. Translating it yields CAWSRTGLEAFF.

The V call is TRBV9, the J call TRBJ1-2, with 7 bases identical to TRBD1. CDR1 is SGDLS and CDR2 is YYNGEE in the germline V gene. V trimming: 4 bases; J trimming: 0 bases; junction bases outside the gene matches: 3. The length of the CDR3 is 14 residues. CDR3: CASSQGQANYGYTF. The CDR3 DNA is TGTGCCAGCAGCCAAGGACAGGCTAACTATGGCTACACCTTC.

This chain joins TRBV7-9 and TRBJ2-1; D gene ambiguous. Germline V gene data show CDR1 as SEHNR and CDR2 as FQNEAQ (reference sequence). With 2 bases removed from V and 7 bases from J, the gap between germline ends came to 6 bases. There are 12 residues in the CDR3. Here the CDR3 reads CASSLSMNEQFF. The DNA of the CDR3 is TGTGCCAGCAGCTTAAGCATGAATGAGCAGTTCTTC.

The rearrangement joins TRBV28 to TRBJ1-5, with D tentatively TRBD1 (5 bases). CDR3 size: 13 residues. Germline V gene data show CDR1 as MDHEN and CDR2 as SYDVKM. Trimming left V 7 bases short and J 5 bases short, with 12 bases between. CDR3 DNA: TGTGCCAGCATACTTCAGGGTGATCAGCCCCAGCATTTT. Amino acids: CASILQGDQPQHF.

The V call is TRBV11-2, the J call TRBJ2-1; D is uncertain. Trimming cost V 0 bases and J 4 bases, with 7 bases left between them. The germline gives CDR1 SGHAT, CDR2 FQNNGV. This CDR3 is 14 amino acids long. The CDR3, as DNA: TGTGCCAGCAGCTTAGAACGGGTATACAATGAGCAGTTCTTC. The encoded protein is CASSLERVYNEQFF.

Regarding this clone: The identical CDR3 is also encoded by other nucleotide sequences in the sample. CDR3 region: CASSPDRSSYNEQFF. CDR3 DNA sequence: TGTGCCAGCAGTCCCGATCGTAGCTCCTACAATGAGCAGTTCTTC. The chain has TRBV6-5 and TRBJ2-1; unclear D gene. V shed 5 bases and J shed 0 bases, with 11 bases lying between them. This CDR3 comprises 15 residues. The germline gives CDR1 MNHEY, CDR2 SVGAGI.

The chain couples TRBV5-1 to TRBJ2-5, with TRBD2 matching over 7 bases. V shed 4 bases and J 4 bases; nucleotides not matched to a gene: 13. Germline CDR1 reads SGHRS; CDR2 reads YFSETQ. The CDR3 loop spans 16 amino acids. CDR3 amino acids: CASSPGGRTEGETQYF. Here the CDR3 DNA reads TGCGCCAGCAGCCCGGGGGGAAGGACTGAAGGAGAGACCCAGTACTTC.

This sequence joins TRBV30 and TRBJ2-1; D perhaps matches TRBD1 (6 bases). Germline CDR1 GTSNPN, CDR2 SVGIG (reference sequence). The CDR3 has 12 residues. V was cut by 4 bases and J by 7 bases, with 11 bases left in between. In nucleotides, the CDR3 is TGTGCCTGGAACATACAGGGTAATGAGCAGTTCTTC. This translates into CAWNIQGNEQFF.

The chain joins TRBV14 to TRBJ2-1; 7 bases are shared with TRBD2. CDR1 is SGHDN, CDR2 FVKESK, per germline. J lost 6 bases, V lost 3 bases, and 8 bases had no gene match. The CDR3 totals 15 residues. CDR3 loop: CASSHHRGSGNEQFF. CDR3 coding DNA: TGTGCCAGCAGCCATCACCGCGGGAGCGGCAATGAGCAGTTCTTC.

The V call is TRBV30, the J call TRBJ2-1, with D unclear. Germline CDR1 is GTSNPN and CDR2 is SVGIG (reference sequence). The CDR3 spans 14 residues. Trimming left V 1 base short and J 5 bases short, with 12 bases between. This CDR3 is CAWSGAPAHNEQFF. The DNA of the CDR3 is TGTGCCTGGAGTGGGGCACCAGCCCACAATGAGCAGTTCTTC.

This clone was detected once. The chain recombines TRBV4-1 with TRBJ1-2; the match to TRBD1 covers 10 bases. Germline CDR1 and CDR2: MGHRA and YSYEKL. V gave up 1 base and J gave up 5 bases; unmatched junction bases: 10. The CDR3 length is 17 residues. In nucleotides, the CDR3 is TGCGCCAGCAGCCAAGGTCCGGGACAGGGGACGACGTATGGCTACACCTTC. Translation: CASSQGPGQGTTYGYTF.

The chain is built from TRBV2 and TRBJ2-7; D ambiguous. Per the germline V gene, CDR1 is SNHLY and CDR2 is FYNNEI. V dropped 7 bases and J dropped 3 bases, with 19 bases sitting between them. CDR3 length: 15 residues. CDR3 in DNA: TGTGCCAGCACTCCTCCGGCGGCCTTTGGCTACGAGCAGTACTTC. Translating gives CASTPPAAFGYEQYF. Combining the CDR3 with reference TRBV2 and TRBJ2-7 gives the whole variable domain EPEVTQTPSHQVTQMGQEVILRCVPISNHLYFYWYRQILGQKVEFLVSFYNNEISEKSEIFDDQFSVERPDGSNFTLKIRSTKLEDSAMYFCASTPPAAFGYEQYFGPGTRLTVT.

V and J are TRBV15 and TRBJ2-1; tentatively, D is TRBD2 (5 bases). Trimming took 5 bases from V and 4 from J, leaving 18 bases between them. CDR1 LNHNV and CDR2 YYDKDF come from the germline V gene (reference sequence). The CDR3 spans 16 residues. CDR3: CATSSIQLGGYNEQFF. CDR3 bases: TGTGCCACCAGCTCGATCCAACTAGGTGGTTACAATGAGCAGTTCTTC.

The CDR3, as DNA: TGTGCCTGGAGATATAGCGGGAGGGCCGATGAGACCCAGTACTTC. This codes for CAWRYSGRADETQYF. The rearrangement uses TRBV30 and TRBJ2-5; 11 bases are a match to TRBD2. In germline, CDR1 is GTSNPN, CDR2 SVGIG (reference sequence). This CDR3 comprises 15 residues. V gave up 3 bases and J gave up 5 bases; unmatched junction bases: 8.

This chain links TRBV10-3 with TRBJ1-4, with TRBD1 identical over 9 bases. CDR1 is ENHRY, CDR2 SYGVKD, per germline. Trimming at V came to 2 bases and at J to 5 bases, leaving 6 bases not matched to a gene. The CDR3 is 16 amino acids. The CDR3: CAISEGTGKQNEKLFF. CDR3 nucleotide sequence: TGTGCCATCAGTGAGGGGACAGGGAAACAAAATGAAAAACTGTTTTTT.

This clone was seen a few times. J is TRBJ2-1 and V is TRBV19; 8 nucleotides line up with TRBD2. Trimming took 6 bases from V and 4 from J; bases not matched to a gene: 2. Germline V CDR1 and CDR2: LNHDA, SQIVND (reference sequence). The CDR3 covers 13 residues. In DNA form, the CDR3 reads TGTGCCAGTAGCGGGAGGGCTTACAATGAGCAGTTCTTC. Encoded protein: CASSGRAYNEQFF.

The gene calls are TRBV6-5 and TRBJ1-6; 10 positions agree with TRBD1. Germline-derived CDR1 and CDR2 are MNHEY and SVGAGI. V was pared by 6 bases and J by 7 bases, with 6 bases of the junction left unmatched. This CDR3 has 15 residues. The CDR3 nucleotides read TGTGCCAGCAGCTATGCGACAGGGGGCAATTCACCCCTCCACTTT. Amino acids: CASSYATGGNSPLHF.

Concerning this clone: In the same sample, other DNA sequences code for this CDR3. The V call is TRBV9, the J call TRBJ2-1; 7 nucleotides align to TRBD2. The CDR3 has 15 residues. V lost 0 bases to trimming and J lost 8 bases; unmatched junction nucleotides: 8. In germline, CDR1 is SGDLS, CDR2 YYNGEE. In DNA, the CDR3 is TGTGCCAGCAGCGTAGTTGCTAGCGGCGGATATGAGCAGTTCTTC. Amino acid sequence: CASSVVASGGYEQFF.

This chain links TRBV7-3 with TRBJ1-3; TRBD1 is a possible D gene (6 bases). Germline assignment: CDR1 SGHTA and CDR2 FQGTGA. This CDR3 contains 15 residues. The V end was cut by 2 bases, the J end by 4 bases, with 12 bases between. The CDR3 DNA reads TGTGCCAGCAGCTTAGGCAGGGGAGAAGGAAACACCATATATTTT. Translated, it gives CASSLGRGEGNTIYF.

CDR3 coding DNA: TGCGCCAGCCGCCGACTAGCGGGAGGGCCGGGTGAGCAGTTCTTC. It encodes CASRRLAGGPGEQFF. The J gene is TRBJ2-1, the V gene TRBV10-2, with TRBD2 matching over 14 bases. Germline V gene lookup returns CDR1 WSHSY and CDR2 SAAADI. Germline trimming cut 8 bases from V and 9 bases from J; bases unmatched to any gene: 9. The CDR3 has 15 residues.

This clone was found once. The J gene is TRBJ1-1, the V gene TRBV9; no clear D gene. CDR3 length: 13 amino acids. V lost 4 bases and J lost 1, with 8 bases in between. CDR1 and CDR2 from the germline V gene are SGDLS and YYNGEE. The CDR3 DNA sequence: TGTGCCAGCAGCCCCCTCGGGAACACTGAAGCTTTCTTT. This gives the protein CASSPLGNTEAFF. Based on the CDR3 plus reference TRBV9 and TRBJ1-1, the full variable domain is DSGVTQTPKHLITATGQRVTLRCSPRSGDLSVYWYQQSLDQGLQFLIQYYNGEERAKGNILERFSAQQFPDLHSELNLSSLELGDSALYFCASSPLGNTEAFFGQGTRLTVV.

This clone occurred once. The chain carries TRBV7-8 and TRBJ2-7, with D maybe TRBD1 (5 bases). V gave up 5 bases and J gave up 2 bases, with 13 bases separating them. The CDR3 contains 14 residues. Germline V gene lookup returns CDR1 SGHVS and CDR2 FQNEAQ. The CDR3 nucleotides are TGTGCCAGCAGCCTAGGCAGGGATGCCTACGAGCAGTACTTC. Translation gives CASSLGRDAYEQYF. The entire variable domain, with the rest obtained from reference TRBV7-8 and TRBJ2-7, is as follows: GAGVSQSPRYKVAKRGQDVALRCDPISGHVSLFWYQQALGQGPEFLTYFQNEAQLDKSGLPSDRFFAERPEGSVSTLKIQRTQQEDSAVYLCASSLGRDAYEQYFGPGTRLTVT.